The 5 T cell receptor beta chains presented below share a single source sample, sequenced in a study of cytomegalovirus exposure and HLA in healthy donors. The study ran its PCR with 60 Vbeta and 13 Jbeta primers. TCRdb keeps only in-frame clones here, not all; method: immunoSEQ multiplex PCR. The sample totals under 90,000 clones; its top ten clones hold approximately 14%. The specimen sequenced was PBMCs. Receptor source: a man aged 45 to 65 in good health and CMV-seropositive.

The CDR3 loop reads CASSTPRGIPGELFF. The CDR3 DNA reads TGTGCCAGTAGTACACCAAGGGGCATTCCCGGGGAGCTGTTTTTT. The chain recombines TRBV19 with TRBJ2-2; D perhaps matches TRBD1 (5 bases). Germline lookup yields CDR1 LNHDA and CDR2 SQIVND (reference sequence). Trimming stripped 4 bases from V and 6 bases from J, with 15 bases between. CDR3 length equals 15 residues. Full variable domain (remainder filled in from reference TRBV19 and TRBJ2-2): DGGITQSPKYLFRKEGQNVTLSCEQNLNHDAMYWYRQDPGQGLRLIYYSQIVNDFQKGDIAEGYSVSREKKESFPLTVTSAQKNPTAFYLCASSTPRGIPGELFFGEGSRLTVL.

The chain employs TRBV19 and TRBJ2-7, with 11 positions matching TRBD2. CDR3 length: 13 residues. Germline V CDR1 and CDR2: LNHDA, SQIVND (reference sequence). The CDR3 bases are TGTGGAAGACTAGCGGGAACCCACTACGAGCAGTACTTC. This gives the protein CGRLAGTHYEQYF.

This chain links TRBV10-1 with TRBJ2-5, with 16 bases identical to TRBD2. Looked up from germline, CDR1 is WNHNN and CDR2 is SYGVQD (reference sequence). This CDR3 region has 15 residues. After removal of 6 bases from V and 5 bases from J, the junction contained 3 bases not matched to a gene. DNA for the CDR3: TGCGCCAGCAGCCCGGGACTAGCGGGGGGGGAGACCCAGTACTTC. This codes for CASSPGLAGGETQYF.

The rearrangement links TRBV19 to TRBJ1-1; D remains unclear. The V end was cut by 0 bases, the J end by 6 bases, with 11 bases between. CDR1 LNHDA and CDR2 SQIVND come from the germline V gene (reference sequence). This CDR3 is built from 14 residues. CDR3: CASSIEFGIAEAFF. In DNA form, the CDR3 reads TGTGCCAGTAGTATAGAGTTCGGGATTGCTGAAGCTTTCTTT.

The V and J genes are TRBV6-1 and TRBJ2-7; TRBD2 aligns across 9 bases. In germline, CDR1 is MNHNS, CDR2 SASEGT. The V segment lost 0 bases and the J segment 6 bases; nucleotides outside the gene matches: 9. The CDR3 consists of 16 residues. Here the CDR3 DNA reads TGTGCCAGCAGTGAAGCGGGGCGGGGGGGTTATTTCGAGCAGTACGTC. Protein: CASSEAGRGGYFEQYV.